This TCR beta chain was identified in a study of blood T cell repertoires in COVID-19. Turning to the study itself: The United States, Italy and Spain provided the acute and convalescent COVID-19 samples. PBMCs, B-cell-depleted T cells, or T cells were the source of the cDNA or gDNA that made up the material.

The protocol was immunoSEQ multiplex PCR, while the TCRdb copy is restricted to in-frame clones and leaves out a portion. The table records approximately 280,000 clones, 86% of them present only once. This clonotype was sampled from a woman younger than 45 who had recovered from COVID-19. The sequencing sample was made of peripheral blood.

The CDR3 DNA follows: TGTGCCACGAGCTCGTGGGAGGGCGTCACTGAAGCTTTCTTT. Protein: CATSSWEGVTEAFF. This chain joins TRBV7-9 and TRBJ1-1; D is undetermined. There are 14 residues in the CDR3. The germline V gene encodes CDR1 SEHNR and CDR2 FQNEAQ (reference sequence). V shed 10 bases and J shed 4 bases, with 19 bases lying between them.